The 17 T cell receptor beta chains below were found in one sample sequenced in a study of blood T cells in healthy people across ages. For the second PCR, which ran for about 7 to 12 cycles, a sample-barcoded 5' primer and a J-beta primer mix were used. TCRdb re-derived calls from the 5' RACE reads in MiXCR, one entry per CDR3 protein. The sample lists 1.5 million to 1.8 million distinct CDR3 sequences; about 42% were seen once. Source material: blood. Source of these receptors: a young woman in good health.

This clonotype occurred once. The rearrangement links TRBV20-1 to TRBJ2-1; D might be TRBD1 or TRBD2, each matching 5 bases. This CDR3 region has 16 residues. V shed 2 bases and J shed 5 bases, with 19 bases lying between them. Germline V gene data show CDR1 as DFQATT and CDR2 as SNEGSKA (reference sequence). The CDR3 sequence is CSARIGVRVGDNEQFF. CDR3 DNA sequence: TGCAGTGCTAGAATTGGGGTACGGGTGGGGGACAATGAGCAGTTCTTC.

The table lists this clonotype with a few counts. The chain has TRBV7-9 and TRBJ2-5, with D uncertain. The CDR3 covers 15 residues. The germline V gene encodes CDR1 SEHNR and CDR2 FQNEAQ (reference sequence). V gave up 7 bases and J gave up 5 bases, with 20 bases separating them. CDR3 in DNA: TGTGCCAGCACCGACAACCGGCAACAGTGGGAGACCCAGTACTTC. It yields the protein CASTDNRQQWETQYF.

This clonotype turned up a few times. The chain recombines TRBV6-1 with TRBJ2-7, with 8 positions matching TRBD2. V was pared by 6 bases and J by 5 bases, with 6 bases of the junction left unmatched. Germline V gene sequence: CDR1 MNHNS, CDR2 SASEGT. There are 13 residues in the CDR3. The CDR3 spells CASRLSGVDEQYF. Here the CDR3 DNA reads TGTGCCAGCAGGCTTAGCGGGGTGGACGAGCAGTACTTC.

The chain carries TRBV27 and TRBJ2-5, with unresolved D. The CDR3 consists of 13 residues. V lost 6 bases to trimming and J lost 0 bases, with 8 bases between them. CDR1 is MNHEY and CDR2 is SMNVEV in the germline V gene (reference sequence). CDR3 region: CASRTKYQETQYF. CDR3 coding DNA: TGTGCCAGCAGGACAAAGTACCAAGAGACCCAGTACTTC.

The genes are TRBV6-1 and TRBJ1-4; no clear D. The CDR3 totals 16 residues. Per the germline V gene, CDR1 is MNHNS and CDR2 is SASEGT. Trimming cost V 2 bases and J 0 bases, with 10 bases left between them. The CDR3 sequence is CASSESRATTNEKLFF. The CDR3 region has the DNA TGTGCCAGCAGTGAATCAAGGGCAACAACTAATGAAAAACTGTTTTTT.

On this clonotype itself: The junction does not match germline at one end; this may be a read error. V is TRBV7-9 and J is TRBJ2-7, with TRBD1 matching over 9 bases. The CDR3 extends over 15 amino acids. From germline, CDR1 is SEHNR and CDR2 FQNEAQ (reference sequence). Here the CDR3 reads CANSFPGQGNYEQYF. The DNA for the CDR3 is TGTGCCAACAGCTTCCCGGGACAGGGTAACTACGAGCAGTACTTC.

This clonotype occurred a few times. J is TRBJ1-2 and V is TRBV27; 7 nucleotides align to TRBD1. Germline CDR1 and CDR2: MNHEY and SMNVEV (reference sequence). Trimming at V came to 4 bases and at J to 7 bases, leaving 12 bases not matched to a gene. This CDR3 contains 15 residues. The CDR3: CASSSWDRSLTGYTF. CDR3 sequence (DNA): TGTGCCAGCAGTTCCTGGGACAGATCATTAACTGGCTACACCTTC.

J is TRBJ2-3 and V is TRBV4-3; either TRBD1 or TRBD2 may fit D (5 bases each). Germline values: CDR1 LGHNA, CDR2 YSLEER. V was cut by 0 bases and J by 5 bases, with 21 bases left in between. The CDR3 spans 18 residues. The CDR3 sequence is CASSQDPRGRVGEDTQYF. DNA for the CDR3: TGCGCCAGCAGCCAAGATCCTCGGGGCAGGGTAGGGGAAGATACGCAGTATTTT.

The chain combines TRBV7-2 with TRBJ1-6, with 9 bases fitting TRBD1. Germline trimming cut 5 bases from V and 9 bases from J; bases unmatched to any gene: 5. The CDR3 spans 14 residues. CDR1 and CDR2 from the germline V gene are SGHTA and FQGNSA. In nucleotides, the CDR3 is TGTGCCAGCAGCAAACAGGGGGCGAGTTCACCCCTCCACTTT. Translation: CASSKQGASSPLHF.

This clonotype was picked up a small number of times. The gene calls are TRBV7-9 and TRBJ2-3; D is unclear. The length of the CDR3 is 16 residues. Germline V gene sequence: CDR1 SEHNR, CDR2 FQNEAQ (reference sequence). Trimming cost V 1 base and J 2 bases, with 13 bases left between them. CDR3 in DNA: TGTGCCAGCAGCTTAGTTTCCGGACGGAACACAGATACGCAGTATTTT. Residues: CASSLVSGRNTDTQYF.

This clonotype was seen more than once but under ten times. CDR3 DNA sequence: TGCGCCAGCAGCCCCTACAGGGCTTCCTACGAGCAGTACTTC. Protein sequence: CASSPYRASYEQYF. The V call is TRBV4-3, the J call TRBJ2-7; tentatively, D is TRBD1 (6 bases). V lost 4 bases, J lost 1 base, and 11 bases lay in between. There are 14 residues in the CDR3. The germline CDR1 and CDR2 sequences are LGHNA and YSLEER.

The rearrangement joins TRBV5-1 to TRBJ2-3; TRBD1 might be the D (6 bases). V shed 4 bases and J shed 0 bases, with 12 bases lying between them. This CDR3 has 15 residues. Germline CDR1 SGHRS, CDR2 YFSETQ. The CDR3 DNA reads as TGCGCCAGCAGCGAAGGGGGTTCTAGCACAGATACGCAGTATTTT. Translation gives CASSEGGSSTDTQYF.

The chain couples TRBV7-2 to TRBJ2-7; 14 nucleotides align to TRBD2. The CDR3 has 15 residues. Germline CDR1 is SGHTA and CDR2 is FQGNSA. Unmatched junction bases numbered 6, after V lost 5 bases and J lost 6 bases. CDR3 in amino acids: CASSKGLAGALEQYF. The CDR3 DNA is TGTGCCAGCAGCAAGGGACTAGCGGGAGCTCTCGAGCAGTACTTC. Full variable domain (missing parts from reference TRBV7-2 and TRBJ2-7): GAGVSQSPSNKVTEKGKDVELRCDPISGHTALYWYRQSLGQGLEFLIYFQGNSAPDKSGLPSDRFSAERTGGSVSTLTIQRTQQEDSAVYLCASSKGLAGALEQYFGPGTRLTVT.

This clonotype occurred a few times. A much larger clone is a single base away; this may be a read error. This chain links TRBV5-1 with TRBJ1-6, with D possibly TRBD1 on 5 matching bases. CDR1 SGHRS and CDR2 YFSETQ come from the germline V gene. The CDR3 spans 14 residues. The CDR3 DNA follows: TGCGCCAGCAGCTTGGAAGGGGATAATTCACCCCCCCACTTT. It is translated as CASSLEGDNSPPHF.

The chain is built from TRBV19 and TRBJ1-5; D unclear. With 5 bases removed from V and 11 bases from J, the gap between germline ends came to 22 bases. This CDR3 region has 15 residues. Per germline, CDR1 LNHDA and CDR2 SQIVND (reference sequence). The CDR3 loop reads CASSALRVSSPTQHF. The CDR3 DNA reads TGTGCCAGTAGTGCCCTCCGGGTCTCGAGCCCTACCCAGCATTTT.

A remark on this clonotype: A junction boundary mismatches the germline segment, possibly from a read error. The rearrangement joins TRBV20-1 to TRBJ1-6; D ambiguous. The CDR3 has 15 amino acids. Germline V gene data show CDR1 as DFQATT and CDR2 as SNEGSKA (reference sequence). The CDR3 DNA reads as TGCAGTGCTAGAGATCGCCAAAAGCCCAATTCACCCCCCCACTTT. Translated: CSARDRQKPNSPPHF.

The CDR3 is CSAGSFYSNQPQHF. CDR3 sequence (DNA): TGCAGTGCCGGCAGTTTCTATAGCAATCAGCCCCAGCATTTT. V and J are TRBV20-1 and TRBJ1-5; D remains unclear. CDR1 is DFQATT, CDR2 SNEGSKA, per germline (reference sequence). CDR3 length: 14 residues. V was trimmed by 6 bases and J by 0 bases, leaving 12 bases between them.